One and the same sample provided the 7 T cell receptor beta chains below, sequenced in a study of T-cell memory formation after mild COVID-19. TCRdb reprocessed the 5' RACE reads via MiXCR and lists one record per CDR3 protein. The data show about 340,000 distinct CDR3 sequences, 10% to 15% seen once. The specimen was PBMCs or a T cell subset sorted from them (not recorded which). All receptors come from a man aged 18 to 30 who had mild COVID-19 (a few samples of this study predate the infection). Cell type and time point are not known.

CDR3 loop: CASSLGGSHYEQYF. The CDR3 coding sequence is TGTGCCAGCAGTCTAGGGGGCAGCCACTACGAGCAGTACTTC. The chain carries TRBV12-3 or TRBV12-4 and TRBJ2-7; 7 positions agree with TRBD1. Trimming removed 5 bases from V and 3 bases from J; junction bases left unmatched: 7. The CDR3 totals 14 residues.

V gene TRBV15 combines with J gene TRBJ1-5; D perhaps matches TRBD1 (6 bases). The CDR3 loop spans 15 amino acids. Germline V gene sequence: CDR1 LNHNV, CDR2 YYDKDF (reference sequence). Trimming took off 0 bases at V and 5 bases at J, with 11 bases between the two ends. The chain's CDR3 is CATSRDKGVYQPQHF. As DNA, the CDR3 is TGTGCCACCAGCAGAGATAAGGGGGTCTATCAGCCCCAGCATTTT.

The chain links TRBV4-1 to TRBJ2-1; 8 nucleotides align to TRBD2. CDR1 and CDR2 (germline): MGHRA, YSYEKL. The trim removed 4 bases at V and 5 bases at J, leaving 13 bases unmatched. The CDR3 covers 17 residues. Here the CDR3 DNA reads TGCGCCAGCAGCCCGGGGGCTGGGCAGCGGGGGAACAATGAGCAGTTCTTC. Protein product: CASSPGAGQRGNNEQFF.

This clonotype was seen more than once but under ten times. The chain joins TRBV14 to TRBJ2-1; D is ambiguous. The CDR3 contains 10 residues. The V end was cut by 8 bases, the J end by 5 bases, with 4 bases between. The germline V gene has CDR1 SGHDN and CDR2 FVKESK. The CDR3 DNA follows: TGTGCCAGCGGGAACAATGAGCAGTTCTTC. It specifies CASGNNEQFF.

The chain carries TRBV20-1 and TRBJ2-1; D call uncertain. Germline V CDR1 and CDR2: DFQATT, SNEGSKA (reference sequence). The CDR3 is 12 residues long. V lost 6 bases to trimming and J lost 3 bases, with 9 bases between them. CDR3 coding DNA: TGCAGTGCGGAAGGGAACTACAATGAGCAGTTCTTC. This sequence encodes CSAEGNYNEQFF.

This clonotype was recorded many times. The V call is TRBV5-1, the J call TRBJ1-3; D is possibly TRBD1 (5 bases). There are 16 residues in the CDR3. Trimming removed 0 bases at V and 0 bases at J, with 10 bases between. Germline CDR1 is SGHRS and CDR2 is YFSETQ. The CDR3 region is CASSLAAGTSGNTIYF. In DNA, the CDR3 is TGCGCCAGCAGCTTGGCCGCGGGGACCTCTGGAAACACCATATATTTT.

This clonotype was recorded at least ten times. The chain has TRBV12-3 or TRBV12-4 and TRBJ2-7; TRBD1 aligns across 7 bases. J gave up 2 bases and V 6 bases, and 4 bases lay outside the gene matches. The CDR3 sequence is 13 residues long. The CDR3 loop reads CASSFDRAYEQYF. In nucleotides, the CDR3 is TGTGCCAGCAGCTTCGACAGGGCCTACGAGCAGTACTTC.